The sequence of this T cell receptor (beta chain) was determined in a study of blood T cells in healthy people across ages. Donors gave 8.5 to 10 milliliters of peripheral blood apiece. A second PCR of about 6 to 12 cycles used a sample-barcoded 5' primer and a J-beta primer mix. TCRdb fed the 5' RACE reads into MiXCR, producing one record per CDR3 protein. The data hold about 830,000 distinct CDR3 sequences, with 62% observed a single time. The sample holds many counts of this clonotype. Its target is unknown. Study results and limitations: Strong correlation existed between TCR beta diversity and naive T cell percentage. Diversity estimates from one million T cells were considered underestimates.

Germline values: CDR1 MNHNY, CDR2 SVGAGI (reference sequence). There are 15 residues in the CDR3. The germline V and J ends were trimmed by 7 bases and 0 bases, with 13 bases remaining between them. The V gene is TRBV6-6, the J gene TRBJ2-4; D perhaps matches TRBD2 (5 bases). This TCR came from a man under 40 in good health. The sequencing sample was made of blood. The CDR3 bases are TGTGCCAGCAAAAACCCGGGGTTAGCCAAAAACATTCAGTACTTC. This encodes CASKNPGLAKNIQYF.